These 32 T cell receptor beta chains originate from one sample sequenced in a study of CD8+CD57+ T cells in acquired aplastic anemia. Before being chosen for sequencing, patients had shown CD8+CD57+ cell expansion by flow cytometry. Profiling of TCR beta VDJ combinations and CDR3 sequences used genomic DNA as template. From the reads, TCRdb called clonotypes with MiXCR, one entry per CDR3 protein. This repertoire shows 150,000 to 180,000 distinct CDR3 sequences, around half found once; its top ten account for approximately 12%. Sequencing used sorted CD4+, CD8+, or CD8+CD57+ T cells (not recorded which) from PBMCs. The receptors here all came from a human donor with aplastic anemia.

This clonotype occurred a few times. DNA for the CDR3: TGTGCCAGCAGCCAAGGGATGGAGGTTTATCAGCCCCAGCATTTT. Protein product: CASSQGMEVYQPQHF. The chain is built from TRBV3-1 and TRBJ1-5; D is unresolved. The germline CDR1 and CDR2 sequences are LGHDT and YNNKEL (reference sequence). Trimming took 1 base from V and 5 from J, leaving 12 bases between them. CDR3 length: 15 residues. The complete variable domain, with remaining parts taken from reference TRBV3-1 and TRBJ1-5, reads DTAVSQTPKYLVTQMGNDKSIKCEQNLGHDTMYWYKQDSKKFLKIMFSYNNKELIINETVPNRFSPKSPDKAHLNLHINSLELGDSAVYFCASSQGMEVYQPQHFGDGTRLSIL.

For this clonotype: The junction and the germline gene differ at one end; a read error may be behind it. V and J are TRBV10-3 and TRBJ1-3; D gene uncertain. This CDR3 contains 15 residues. Germline V lookup: CDR1 ENHRY, CDR2 SYGVKD. CDR3 residues: CASSYSKGSGNTIYF. CDR3 nucleotide sequence: TGTGCCAGCAGTTACTCGAAAGGCTCTGGAAACACCATATATTTT.

V and J are TRBV5-6 and TRBJ1-1, with D unresolved. The CDR3 is 15 residues long. Deletions cut 0 bases from V and 2 bases from J, with 11 bases between. Germline-derived CDR1 and CDR2 are SGHDT and YYEEEE. CDR3 sequence: CASSLAARYNTEAFF. Written as DNA, the CDR3 is TGTGCCAGCAGCTTGGCCGCCAGATATAACACTGAAGCTTTCTTT.

CDR3 DNA: TGTGCCACCAGCAGAGAAGGGACAGGGGGAAATCAGCCCCAGCATTTT. This encodes CATSREGTGGNQPQHF. The chain joins TRBV15 to TRBJ1-5; 11 bases agree with TRBD1. This CDR3 is 16 amino acids long. V dropped 0 bases and J dropped 4; count of bases not matched to a gene: 2. From germline, CDR1 is LNHNV and CDR2 YYDKDF (reference sequence). Full variable domain (missing parts from reference TRBV15 and TRBJ1-5): DAMVIQNPRYQVTQFGKPVTLSCSQTLNHNVMYWYQQKSSQAPKLLFHYYDKDFNNEADTPDNFQSRRPNTSFCFLDIRSPGLGDTAMYLCATSREGTGGNQPQHFGDGTRLSIL.

In this sample, this clonotype turned up many times. This chain uses TRBV6-1 with TRBJ2-2, with a tentative D call TRBD1 (6 bases). Germline CDR1 reads MNHNS; CDR2 reads SASEGT. Trimming removed 10 bases at V and 3 bases at J, with 15 bases between. CDR3 length: 14 residues. Here the CDR3 DNA reads TGTGCCATTACAGGGAAAGGAGACACCGGGGAGCTGTTTTTT. Protein sequence: CAITGKGDTGELFF.

This clonotype was detected a few times. The chain joins TRBV20-1 to TRBJ2-3, with D tentatively TRBD1 (5 bases). The V gene's germline CDR1 is DFQATT and CDR2 SNEGSKA (reference sequence). The CDR3 sequence is 12 residues long. V dropped 1 base and J dropped 6 bases, with 8 bases sitting between them. The CDR3 sequence is CSARAGQDTQYF. The CDR3 DNA sequence: TGCAGTGCTAGAGCAGGGCAGGATACGCAGTATTTT.

The chain couples TRBV20-1 to TRBJ1-3; D not certain. V was trimmed by 0 bases and J by 0 bases, leaving 3 bases between them. There are 13 residues in the CDR3. The V gene's germline CDR1 is DFQATT and CDR2 SNEGSKA (reference sequence). The CDR3 loop reads CSAREVSGNTIYF. The CDR3 nucleotides read TGCAGTGCTAGAGAAGTCTCTGGAAACACCATATATTTT.

This chain's CDR3 is CSAKARGGRNTQYF. CDR3 in DNA: TGCAGTGCTAAGGCTCGAGGGGGAAGAAATACGCAGTATTTT. The chain couples TRBV20-1 to TRBJ2-3, with D possibly being TRBD1 (6 bases). Between the trimmed V and J ends, which lost 4 bases and 7 bases, there was a span of 18 bases. The CDR3 runs 14 residues. The germline V gene encodes CDR1 DFQATT and CDR2 SNEGSKA (reference sequence).

The chain joins TRBV11-1 to TRBJ1-1; D unclear. CDR1 SGHAT and CDR2 FQDESV come from the germline V gene (reference sequence). CDR3 length equals 16 residues. V gave up 1 base and J gave up 0 bases, with 12 bases separating them. The CDR3 loop reads CASSLGGQMMNTEAFF. The CDR3 bases are TGTGCCAGCAGCTTAGGCGGGCAGATGATGAACACTGAAGCTTTCTTT.

This clonotype was counted at least ten times. The rearrangement joins TRBV4-1 to TRBJ2-7, with a weak D call TRBD2 (5 bases). The germline V gene has CDR1 MGHRA and CDR2 YSYEKL. CDR3 size: 13 residues. Trimming removed 0 bases from V and 4 bases from J, with 7 bases in between. In nucleotides, the CDR3 is TGCGCCAGCAGCCAAGACGGGGAATACGAGCAGTACTTC. This encodes CASSQDGEYEQYF.

Ten or more counts support this clonotype. The chain recombines TRBV18 with TRBJ2-1, with no clear D. Germline CDR1 and CDR2: KGHSH and LQKENI. V was shortened by 6 bases and J by 10 bases, with 13 bases between the two germline ends. The length of the CDR3 is 12 residues. CDR3 sequence: CASSPPVEEQFF. As DNA, the CDR3 is TGTGCCAGCTCGCCTCCTGTGGAGGAGCAGTTCTTC. Full variable domain (outside the CDR3, taken from reference TRBV18 and TRBJ2-1): NAGVMQNPRHLVRRRGQEARLRCSPMKGHSHVYWYRQLPEEGLKFMVYLQKENIIDESGMPKERFSAEFPKEGPSILRIQQVVRGDSAAYFCASSPPVEEQFFGPGTRLTVL.

This clonotype was observed at least ten times. This rearrangement joins TRBV27 to TRBJ2-7; D gene unclear. Germline values: CDR1 MNHEY, CDR2 SMNVEV (reference sequence). The CDR3 totals 13 residues. V was cut by 0 bases and J by 2 bases, with 5 bases left in between. In DNA, the CDR3 is TGTGCCAGCAGTTTATCCGCCACCTACGAGCAGTACTTC. Translating gives CASSLSATYEQYF.

A note on this clonotype: Sequence at one end of the junction differs from germline and may be a read error. This sequence joins TRBV10-3 and TRBJ2-7; D gene uncertain. The length of the CDR3 is 13 residues. Germline CDR1 ENHRY, CDR2 SYGVKD. The chain's CDR3 is CAISESLNHPQYF. The CDR3 DNA reads TGTGCCATCAGCGAGTCTTTAAATCACCCCCAGTACTTC.

The rearrangement joins TRBV4-1 to TRBJ2-2; unclear D gene. Germline V lookup: CDR1 MGHRA, CDR2 YSYEKL. The CDR3 has 15 amino acids. The V and J ends lost 7 bases and 3 bases respectively, with 15 bases between them. The CDR3 reads CASKLGEMDTGELFF. In DNA, the CDR3 is TGCGCCAGCAAGCTCGGTGAAATGGACACCGGGGAGCTGTTTTTT.

The chain links TRBV5-1 to TRBJ2-7, with TRBD1 matching over 7 bases. The V segment lost 3 bases and the J segment 5 bases; nucleotides outside the gene matches: 8. CDR1 is SGHRS and CDR2 is YFSETQ in the germline V gene. There are 14 residues in the CDR3. DNA for the CDR3: TGCGCCAGCAGCTCCCGACAGGGTAGGGACGAGCAGTACTTC. It translates to CASSSRQGRDEQYF.

This clonotype occurred many times. The chain combines TRBV6-4 with TRBJ1-5; D might be TRBD1 (5 bases). Trimming cost V 10 bases and J 5 bases, with 18 bases left between them. The CDR3 loop spans 14 amino acids. Germline V gene sequence: CDR1 MRHNA, CDR2 SNTAGT. The CDR3 DNA reads TGTGCCAAACCAGCCGGGGACGGACATCAGCCCCAGCATTTT. Residues: CAKPAGDGHQPQHF.

Here the CDR3 DNA reads TGTGCCATCAGTGGAGTGGAGGACGATCCCTACGAGCAGTACTTC. Residues: CAISGVEDDPYEQYF. The chain employs TRBV10-3 and TRBJ2-7, with D perhaps TRBD2 (5 bases). Per the germline V gene, CDR1 is ENHRY and CDR2 is SYGVKD. Trimming shortened V by 4 bases and J by 2 bases, and 15 bases separated the two germline ends. This CDR3 contains 15 residues.

The gene calls are TRBV2 and TRBJ1-1; D remains ambiguous. CDR3 length: 12 amino acids. Germline CDR1 and CDR2: SNHLY and FYNNEI. V was cut by 5 bases and J by 8 bases, with 12 bases left in between. In DNA, the CDR3 is TGTGCCAGCAGTTGGGCAGAAGGAGAAGCTTTCTTT. This encodes CASSWAEGEAFF. The full variable domain, completed using reference TRBV2 and TRBJ1-1, is EPEVTQTPSHQVTQMGQEVILRCVPISNHLYFYWYRQILGQKVEFLVSFYNNEISEKSEIFDDQFSVERPDGSNFTLKIRSTKLEDSAMYFCASSWAEGEAFFGQGTRLTVV.

Many counts were recorded for this clonotype. V and J are TRBV29-1 and TRBJ2-7; 9 nucleotides align to TRBD1. The germline V gene encodes CDR1 SQVTM and CDR2 ANQGSEA. CDR3 length equals 15 residues. J lost 4 bases, V lost 2 bases, and 9 bases had no gene match. This CDR3 reads CSVELDRGVNYEQYF. DNA of the CDR3: TGCAGCGTTGAATTGGACAGGGGTGTGAATTACGAGCAGTACTTC.

This clonotype was seen at least ten times. The chain links TRBV6-4 to TRBJ2-2, with TRBD2 matching 11 bases. Germline V gene data show CDR1 as MRHNA and CDR2 as SNTAGT. The CDR3 totals 18 residues. The V segment lost 0 bases and the J segment 0 bases; nucleotides outside the gene matches: 3. CDR3 loop: CASSDSPSGGTNTGELFF. As DNA, the CDR3 is TGTGCCAGCAGTGACTCGCCTAGCGGGGGGACGAACACCGGGGAGCTGTTTTTT.

The sample holds many counts of this clonotype. V is TRBV12-3 or TRBV12-4 and J is TRBJ2-1; 7 bases fit TRBD1. The length of the CDR3 is 16 residues. V shed 5 bases and J 3 bases; nucleotides not matched to a gene: 10. The CDR3 spells CASSAPGTVIYNEQFF. The CDR3 region has the DNA TGTGCCAGCAGTGCGCCCGGGACAGTTATCTACAATGAGCAGTTCTTC.

The chain combines TRBV5-6 with TRBJ1-5, with a tentative D call TRBD1 (5 bases). The germline CDR1 and CDR2 sequences are SGHDT and YYEEEE. The CDR3 contains 16 residues. The V gene lost 1 base and the J gene lost 7 bases, with 18 bases spanning the gap. Here the CDR3 reads CASSLRIREGKQPQHF. In DNA form, the CDR3 reads TGTGCCAGCAGCTTGCGGATCAGAGAGGGGAAACAGCCCCAGCATTTT.

This clonotype was seen a few times. The rearrangement joins TRBV9 to TRBJ2-3, with D perhaps being TRBD1 or TRBD2 (6 bases each). Trimming removed 5 bases from V and 6 bases from J, with 10 bases in between. Germline V gene data show CDR1 as SGDLS and CDR2 as YYNGEE. The CDR3 extends over 12 amino acids. The CDR3 reads CASRGAGDTQYF. CDR3 in DNA: TGTGCCAGCAGGGGGGCGGGGGATACGCAGTATTTT.

The chain recombines TRBV12-3 or TRBV12-4 with TRBJ2-5; the D is unclear. This CDR3 spans 13 amino acids. V lost 4 bases, J lost 4 bases, and 10 bases lay in between. CDR3: CASSSDPPETQYF. The CDR3 DNA is TGTGCCAGCAGTTCGGACCCCCCAGAGACCCAGTACTTC.

V is TRBV5-1 and J is TRBJ2-7; D not resolved. The V gene lost 2 bases and the J gene lost 4 bases, with 16 bases spanning the gap. The CDR3 extends over 15 amino acids. Germline V gives CDR1 SGHRS, CDR2 YFSETQ. The CDR3 coding sequence is TGCGCCAGCAGCTTAATTACCCAGCTAACTTACGAGCAGTACTTC. Its protein product is CASSLITQLTYEQYF. Filled out from reference TRBV5-1 and TRBJ2-7, the complete variable domain reads KAGVTQTPRYLIKTRGQQVTLSCSPISGHRSVSWYQQTPGQGLQFLFEYFSETQRNKGNFPGRFSGRQFSNSRSEMNVSTLELGDSALYLCASSLITQLTYEQYFGPGTRLTVT.

The CDR3 DNA reads TGCAGCGTTACAGAAGGGCGGGGGAATGAGCAGTTCTTC. Encoded protein: CSVTEGRGNEQFF. The chain carries TRBV29-1 and TRBJ2-1; 7 bases align to TRBD2. This CDR3 comprises 13 residues. Germline V lookup: CDR1 SQVTM, CDR2 ANQGSEA. V gave up 5 bases and J gave up 7 bases; unmatched junction bases: 8.

The chain carries TRBV20-1 and TRBJ1-1; D unclear. The CDR3 is 13 residues long. V dropped 0 bases and J dropped 3 bases, with 8 bases sitting between them. Germline lookup yields CDR1 DFQATT and CDR2 SNEGSKA (reference sequence). CDR3 loop: CSARDQTDTEAFF. The CDR3 DNA reads TGCAGTGCTAGAGATCAAACCGACACTGAAGCTTTCTTT.

This clonotype was seen more than once but under ten times. This chain uses TRBV6-1 with TRBJ2-1; 11 bases agree with TRBD2. Looked up from germline, CDR1 is MNHNS and CDR2 is SASEGT. Germline trimming cut 6 bases from V and 3 bases from J; bases unmatched to any gene: 7. This CDR3 has 16 amino acids. The CDR3 nucleotides read TGTGCCAGCAGAGTGACCGGGACTAGCGGCTACAATGAGCAGTTCTTC. Amino acids: CASRVTGTSGYNEQFF.

The chain recombines TRBV29-1 with TRBJ2-7; D not resolved. Deletions cut 7 bases from V and 1 base from J, with 11 bases between. CDR3 length: 12 amino acids. Looked up from germline, CDR1 is SQVTM and CDR2 is ANQGSEA. The CDR3 protein is CSGHYGSYEQYF. CDR3 coding DNA: TGCAGCGGACACTACGGATCCTACGAGCAGTACTTC.

This clonotype showed up just once. An end of the junction differs from the germline gene, which may be a read error. This chain uses TRBV2 with TRBJ2-7; unclear D gene. CDR1 is SNHLY, CDR2 FYNNEI, per germline. The CDR3 sequence is 14 residues long. Written as DNA, the CDR3 is TGCGCCAGCAGTGAGTTAGTGAGGTACGACGAGCAGTACTTC. Protein: CASSELVRYDEQYF.

Ten or more counts support this clonotype. CDR3 coding DNA: TGTGCCAGCAGCCCAGGACAGGGGATCGGTGGGATGATAGGCAATCAGCCCCAGCATTTT. It yields the protein CASSPGQGIGGMIGNQPQHF. The V and J genes are TRBV4-2 and TRBJ1-5; 9 bases are a match to TRBD1. The CDR3 extends over 20 amino acids. Trimming removed 4 bases from V and 2 bases from J; junction bases left unmatched: 18. In germline, CDR1 is LGHNA, CDR2 YNFKEQ.

This clonotype was seen repeatedly, ten times or more. The CDR3 loop is CASSPQGTPQETQYF. The DNA of the CDR3 is TGTGCCAGTAGTCCCCAGGGGACACCTCAAGAGACCCAGTACTTC. The rearrangement uses TRBV19 and TRBJ2-5; TRBD1 might be the D (6 bases). This CDR3 contains 15 residues. Germline V gives CDR1 LNHDA, CDR2 SQIVND (reference sequence). V shed 5 bases and J shed 2 bases, with 15 bases lying between them. The variable domain in full, completed from reference TRBV19 and TRBJ2-5, reads DGGITQSPKYLFRKEGQNVTLSCEQNLNHDAMYWYRQDPGQGLRLIYYSQIVNDFQKGDIAEGYSVSREKKESFPLTVTSAQKNPTAFYLCASSPQGTPQETQYFGPGTRLLVL.